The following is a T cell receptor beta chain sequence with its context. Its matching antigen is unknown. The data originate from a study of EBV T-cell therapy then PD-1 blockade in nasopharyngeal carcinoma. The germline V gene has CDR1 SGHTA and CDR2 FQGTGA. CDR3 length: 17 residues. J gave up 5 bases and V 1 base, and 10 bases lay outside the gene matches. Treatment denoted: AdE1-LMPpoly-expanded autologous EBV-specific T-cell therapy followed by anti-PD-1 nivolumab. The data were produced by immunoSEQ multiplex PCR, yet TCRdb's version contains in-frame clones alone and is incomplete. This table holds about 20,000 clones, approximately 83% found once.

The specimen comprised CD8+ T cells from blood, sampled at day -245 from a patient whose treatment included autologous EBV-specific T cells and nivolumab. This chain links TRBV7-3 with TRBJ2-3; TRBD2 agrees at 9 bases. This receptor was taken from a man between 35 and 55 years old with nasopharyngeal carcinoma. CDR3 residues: CASSLRGWTSDIDTQYF. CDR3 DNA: TGTGCCAGCAGCTTAAGGGGGTGGACTAGCGATATAGATACGCAGTATTTT.